This T cell receptor (beta chain) was identified during a study of blood T cell repertoires in COVID-19. The wider study: Sites across the United States, Italy and Spain contributed samples from acute and convalescent COVID-19. T cells, B-cell-depleted T cells, or PBMCs supplied cDNA or gDNA.

All recovered Cohort 3 donors got two negative PCRs, got clearance, or saw symptom resolution. Germline V gene data show CDR1 as LNHDA and CDR2 as SQIVND (reference sequence). CDR3 size: 15 residues. The junction had 9 bases not matched to a gene; V was cut back by 9 bases and J by 7 bases. TCRdb's table, derived via immunoSEQ multiplex PCR, lists solely in-frame clones and lacks some. The repertoire holds 150,000 to 200,000 clones, with 80% to 85% as singletons. Sequenced material: PBMCs or T cells enriched from blood (not recorded which). The rearrangement uses TRBV19 and TRBJ2-1, with TRBD2 matching over 13 bases. This clonotype was obtained from an older woman who had recovered from COVID-19. CDR3 amino acids: CASALAGGRTNEQFF. In nucleotides, the CDR3 is TGTGCCAGCGCACTAGCGGGGGGGCGCACGAATGAGCAGTTCTTC.